This TCR beta chain comes out of a study of breast tumors, draining lymph nodes, adjacent tissues. Axillary draining lymph nodes of breast cancer patients supplied the node samples. Study-wide results and caveats: Luminal-like breast cancer showed significantly higher tumor–nontumor repertoire similarity than basal-like. Findings are consistent with lymph node origin and intratumoral expansion of most tumor T cells. Compared with lymph nodes, tumors were less diverse; compared with nontumor tissue, more. Data only fit, rather than demonstrated, lymph node origin of most tumor T cells.

This clonotype was detected ten times or more. Its antigen is unknown. Each CDR3 protein gets one entry after TCRdb re-called the multiplex PCR reads with MiXCR. The sample has 100,000 to 150,000 distinct CDR3 sequences, about a fifth seen once. The sample was axillary lymph node tissue. This receptor was taken from a female donor with breast cancer. Some clones in this sample may be carry-over from other donors' samples.

CDR3 region: CASSRARQYEQYF. CDR3 DNA: TGTGCCAGCAGCCGAGCCAGACAATACGAGCAGTACTTC. The J gene is TRBJ2-7, the V gene TRBV6-5, with unresolved D. V lost 6 bases and J lost 4, with 13 bases in between. The CDR3 consists of 13 residues. CDR1 MNHEY and CDR2 SVGAGI come from the germline V gene.